The rows below give T cell receptor beta chains drawn from one sample of a study of control samples from healthy donors and cancer patients. The method was immunoSEQ multiplex PCR; TCRdb's version includes in-frame clones alone and lacks a portion of them. The sample lists about 110,000 clones; 80% to 90% were seen once. Material for sequencing was blood. The receptors were gathered from a woman aged 50 to 60 in good health. CDR3s include the opening cysteine and the closing phenylalanine or tryptophan. A D gene is named only where the DNA matches it firmly. Expanded clones are given a class, and other clones once, few, many or no size at all.

j_call d_call v_call clone_size cdr3_nt cdr3_aa
TRBJ1-1 - TRBV7-2 - TGTGCCAGCAGGGGCGGGGGGACGGATCCCCGTGAAGCTTTCTTT CASRGGGTDPREAFF
TRBJ2-1 - TRBV6-5 once TGTGCCAGCAGCCCCCGCGAGACCTACAATGAGCAGTTCTTC CASSPRETYNEQFF
TRBJ1-1 - TRBV12-3/TRBV12-4 - TGTGCCAGCACCCCGACAAGGAACACTGAAGCTTTCTTT CASTPTRNTEAFF
TRBJ1-2 TRBD1 TRBV30 - TGTGCCGAAAAGGGACAGGGTAACTATGGCTACACCTTC CAEKGQGNYGYTF
TRBJ2-2 - TRBV12-3/TRBV12-4 - TGTGCCACCCCTCGGTGGAACACCGGGGAGCTGTTTTTT CATPRWNTGELFF
TRBJ2-5 - TRBV12-5 - TGTGCTAGTGGTTCAGTGGCGGGGAGACTAGAGACCCAGTACTTC CASGSVAGRLETQYF
TRBJ1-1 - TRBV7-8 - TGTGCCAGCACCTTCTTTAGCGGGACGAACACTGAAGCTTTCTTT CASTFFSGTNTEAFF
TRBJ2-1 - TRBV7-9 - TGTGCCAGCAGCTTCTGGCTAGGGTCCTACAATGAGCAGTTCTTC CASSFWLGSYNEQFF
TRBJ2-2 - TRBV19 - TGTGCCAGTCAAATTCCGGGGGTCTACACCGGGGAGCTGTTTTTT CASQIPGVYTGELFF
TRBJ1-2 TRBD1 TRBV11-1 - TGTGCCAGCAGCGGATACAGGGGAGCTAACTATGGCTACACCTTC CASSGYRGANYGYTF
TRBJ2-2 - TRBV6-5 - TGTGCCAGCAGGCAGGGAGTCAACACCGGGGAGCTGTTTTTT CASRQGVNTGELFF
TRBJ1-3 - TRBV7-2 - TGTGCCAGCAGCCCGGGGTCAGGCGGGGTTGGAAACACCATATATTTT CASSPGSGGVGNTIYF
TRBJ2-2 - TRBV25-1 - TGTGCCAGCAGTCCTCGGGACACCGGGGAGCTGTTTTTT CASSPRDTGELFF
TRBJ1-2 TRBD1 TRBV5-1 once TGCGCCAGCAGCTTACAGGGGGCGACCTATGGCTACACCTTC CASSLQGATYGYTF
TRBJ2-3 - TRBV3-1/TRBV3-2 - TGTGCCAGCAGCAGGGGGGATACGCAGTATTTT CASSRGDTQYF
TRBJ2-5 - TRBV3-1/TRBV3-2 - TGTGCCAGCAGCTCCCAAGAGACCCAGTACTTC CASSSQETQYF
TRBJ1-2 - TRBV30 - TGTGCCTGGAGTGGAGGTGGGCACCGATATGGCTACACCTTC CAWSGGGHRYGYTF
TRBJ2-7 - TRBV7-3 - TGTGCCAGCAGCTTAAACATAGGGAGAAAGGACGAGCAGTACTTC CASSLNIGRKDEQYF
TRBJ2-1 - TRBV4-3 - TGCGCCAGCAGCCAAGATCGCACAGACTACAATGAGCAGTTCTTC CASSQDRTDYNEQFF
TRBJ2-1 TRBD2 TRBV5-1 once TGCGCCAGCAGCTTGATCGGACTAGCGGTATACAATGAGCAGTTCTTC CASSLIGLAVYNEQFF
TRBJ1-5 - TRBV18 once TGTGCCAGCTCACCAGTAAGCAATCAGCCCCAGCATTTT CASSPVSNQPQHF
TRBJ1-3 - TRBV18 - TGTGCCAGCTCAGAAGACCGAAACACCATATATTTT CASSEDRNTIYF
TRBJ1-2 - TRBV27 - TGTGCCAGCAGTTTATCGTTCGGTGCCTATGGCTACACCTTC CASSLSFGAYGYTF
TRBJ2-3 - TRBV11-2 - TGTGCCAGCAGATACACCCCCGCAAACACAGATACGCAGTATTTT CASRYTPANTDTQYF
TRBJ1-1 - TRBV12-3/TRBV12-4 - TGCGCAGAGGGGGACCTGAACACTGAAGCTTTCTTT CAEGDLNTEAFF
TRBJ2-1 - TRBV3-1/TRBV3-2 - TGTGCCAGCAGCCGCTATTCTAGGCCCAATGAGCAGTTCTTC CASSRYSRPNEQFF
TRBJ1-1 TRBD1 TRBV28 - TGTGCCAGCAATCTCGATAAGGGGGCGCAGGGCACTGAAGCTTTCTTT CASNLDKGAQGTEAFF
TRBJ2-5 - TRBV29-1 - TGCAGCGTTGGGGGACAAGAGACCCAGTACTTC CSVGGQETQYF
TRBJ2-7 - TRBV6-6 - TGTGCCAGCAGTTACGGAGCGGGTTCATTCTCCTACGAGCAGTACTTC CASSYGAGSFSYEQYF
TRBJ2-1 - TRBV2 - TGTGCCAGCAGCGGAGTGCGCGGACTTGCCGACAATGAGCAGTTCTTC CASSGVRGLADNEQFF
TRBJ1-2 - TRBV7-9 - TGTGCCAGCAGCTCGTCCGGGCAAAACTATGGCTACACCTTC CASSSSGQNYGYTF
TRBJ1-1 - TRBV4-1 - TGCGCCAGCAGCGTGCTTTTGAACACTGAAGCTTTCTTT CASSVLLNTEAFF
TRBJ1-5 - TRBV19 - TGTGCCAGTAGTACCCCCGGGACGGCCAGCAATCAGCCCCAGCATTTT CASSTPGTASNQPQHF
TRBJ2-3 TRBD2 TRBV9 - TGTGCCAGCAGCTTCCCGGGACTAGCGGGAGAGGTCGTCGGCACAGATACGCAGTATTTT CASSFPGLAGEVVGTDTQYF
TRBJ2-7 - TRBV5-1 - TGCGCCAGCAGCTTGGAAACGGGGCCTACGAAGCAGTACTTC CASSLETGPTKQYF
TRBJ2-3 TRBD2 TRBV6-5 - TGTGCCAGCTCGGCGGGAGGTACGCAGTATTTT CASSAGGTQYF
TRBJ2-7 TRBD2 TRBV30 - TGTGCCTGCACCGGGACTAGCAGCTACGAGCAGTACTTC CACTGTSSYEQYF
TRBJ1-4 - TRBV7-9 - TGTGCCAGCAGCTTAACGTCCCCCGCAGAGATTAATGAAAAACTGTTTTTT CASSLTSPAEINEKLFF
TRBJ2-5 - TRBV6-5 - TGTGCCAGCAGTTACTCGGACAGAGAGACCCAGTACTTC CASSYSDRETQYF
TRBJ1-6 TRBD1 TRBV6-5 - TGTGCCAGCAGCCTCCTTGACAGGGGAGGGTCACCCCTCCACTTT CASSLLDRGGSPLHF
TRBJ2-5 TRBD2 TRBV5-6 - TGTGCCAGCAGCTTGGTCGGGGGGGCCGGGGTCGAAGAGACCCAGTACTTC CASSLVGGAGVEETQYF
TRBJ1-5 - TRBV30 - TGTGCCTGGGGCGGACAGCCGGGACAGCCCCAGCATTTT CAWGGQPGQPQHF
TRBJ1-5 - TRBV11-2 - TGTGCCAGCAGCTCCTTGGGGAATCAGCCCCAGCATTTT CASSSLGNQPQHF
TRBJ1-1 - TRBV6-4 - TGTGCCAGCAGTGACCCCGGGACTAAAGCTTTCTTT CASSDPGTKAFF
TRBJ2-7 TRBD1 TRBV27 - TGTGCCAGCAGTTTCCGGACAGGGATGCTACGCTACGAGCAGTACTTC CASSFRTGMLRYEQYF